This TCR beta chain derives from a study of metastatic and nonmetastatic thyroid tumors. This clone was detected many times. Antigen unknown. V was trimmed by 5 bases and J by 4 bases, leaving 9 bases between them. Germline V CDR1 and CDR2: MRHNA, SNTAGT. The CDR3 loop spans 13 amino acids. Findings and limits, study-wide: Reportedly, malignant thyroid tumors had significantly higher TCR beta diversity than benign nodules, in blood and tumor.

As handled by the study authors: The study took CDR3 differences across clinicopathological groups and made a distant-metastasis classifier for papillary thyroid cancer from them. TCRdb re-analyzed the PCR reads using MiXCR. The V and J calls were not made by the authors but by TCRdb's processing. In the table there are 45,000 to 65,000 clones, roughly 20% of which are singletons. Until they underwent thyroid surgery, no patient had received any treatment. The sequence derives from a female donor with papillary thyroid cancer or a benign thyroid nodule (not recorded which). Some clones in this sample may be carry-over from other donors' samples. The V call is TRBV6-4, the J call TRBJ2-1, with a possible D match to TRBD1 (5 bases). Sequenced: blood. The CDR3 DNA reads TGTGCCAGCAGTTCCGACAGTTACAATGAGCAGTTCTTC. It yields the protein CASSSDSYNEQFF.